Given below is one TCR beta chain in context. Antigen: not known. The germline V gene encodes CDR1 GTSNPN and CDR2 SVGIG (reference sequence). The ends were cut back, 5 bases at V and 2 bases at J, with 6 bases in the middle. This CDR3 is built from 11 residues. Data came from immunoSEQ multiplex PCR; TCRdb stores just in-frame clones and leaves some out. The sample shows some 300,000 clones, 70% to 80% of them seen only once. This sample stems from a study of cytotoxic CD8 clonotypes in ibrutinib-treated CLL. Study observations and caveats: Clonality at baseline surpassed age-matched healthy donors and tracked circulating CD8+ T-cell counts.

V usage is TRBV30 and J usage is TRBJ1-1; D unclear. The sequence was collected from a human donor with chronic lymphocytic leukemia. Material: PBMCs, obtained before ibrutinib treatment. CDR3 bases: TGTGCCTGGCGATCTAACACTGAAGCTTTCTTT. It is translated as CAWRSNTEAFF. The complete variable domain, with remaining parts taken from reference TRBV30 and TRBJ1-1, reads SQTIHQWPATLVQPVGSPLSLECTVEGTSNPNLYWYRQAAGRGLQLLFYSVGIGQISSEVPQNLSASRPQDRQFILSSKKLLLSDSGFYLCAWRSNTEAFFGQGTRLTVV.